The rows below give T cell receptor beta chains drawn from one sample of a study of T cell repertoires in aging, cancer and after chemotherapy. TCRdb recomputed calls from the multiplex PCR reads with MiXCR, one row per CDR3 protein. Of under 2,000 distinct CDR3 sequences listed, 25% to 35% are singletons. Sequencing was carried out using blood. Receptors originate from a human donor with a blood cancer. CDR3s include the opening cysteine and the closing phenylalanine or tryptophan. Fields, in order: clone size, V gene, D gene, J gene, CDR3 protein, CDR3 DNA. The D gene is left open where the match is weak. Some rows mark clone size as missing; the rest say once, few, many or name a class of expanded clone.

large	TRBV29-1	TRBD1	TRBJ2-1	CSVLDRGWQFF	TGCAGCGTCCTCGACAGGGGATGGCAGTTCTTC
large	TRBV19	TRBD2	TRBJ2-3	CASKERGPSTDTQYF	TGTGCCAGCAAAGAGCGGGGGCCGAGCACAGATACGCAGTATTTT
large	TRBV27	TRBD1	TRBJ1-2	CASRRGRDGYTF	TGTGCCAGCAGGAGGGGGCGAGATGGCTACACCTTC
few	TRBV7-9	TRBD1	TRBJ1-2	CASSLGQGSGYTF	TGTGCCAGCAGCTTAGGACAGGGTTCTGGCTACACCTTC
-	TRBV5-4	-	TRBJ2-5	CASRVTGQETQYF	TGTGCCAGCAGAGTGACAGGACAAGAGACCCAGTACTTC
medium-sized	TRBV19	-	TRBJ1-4	CASSDAGTVGEKLFF	TGTGCCAGTAGTGACGCCGGGACGGTAGGGGAAAAACTGTTTTTT
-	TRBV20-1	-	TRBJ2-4	CSATEGLAKNIQYF	TGCAGTGCTACGGAGGGACTAGCCAAAAACATTCAGTACTTC
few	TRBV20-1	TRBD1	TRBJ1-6	CSARVGTDNSPLHF	TGCAGTGCTAGAGTCGGGACAGATAATTCACCCCTCCACTTT
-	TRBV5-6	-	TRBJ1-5	CASSQALSQPQHF	TGTGCCAGCAGCCAAGCACTCTCCCAGCCCCAGCATTTT
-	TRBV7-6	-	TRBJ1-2	CASSLGTGEFYGYTF	TGTGCCAGCAGCTTAGGAACGGGAGAATTCTATGGCTACACCTTC
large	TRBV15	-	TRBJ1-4	CATSRGNEKLFF	TGTGCCACCAGCAGGGGGAATGAAAAACTGTTTTTT
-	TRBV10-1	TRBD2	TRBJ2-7	CASSERGRQAYEQYF	TGCGCCAGCAGTGAGCGCGGGAGGCAAGCCTACGAGCAGTACTTC
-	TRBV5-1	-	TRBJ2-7	CASSLGQGFYEQYF	TGCGCCAGCAGCTTGGGGCAGGGCTTCTACGAGCAGTACTTC
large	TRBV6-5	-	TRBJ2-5	CASSLTRGETQYF	TGTGCCAGCAGCCTCACTAGAGGGGAGACCCAGTACTTC
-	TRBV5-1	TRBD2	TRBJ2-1	CASSLGLANEQFF	TGCGCCAGCAGCCTGGGACTAGCGAATGAGCAGTTCTTC
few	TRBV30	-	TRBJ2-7	CALCEQGIPYEQYF	TGTGCCTTATGCGAACAGGGAATTCCCTACGAGCAGTACTTC
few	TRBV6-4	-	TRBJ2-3	CASGWPGSSTDTQYF	TGTGCCAGCGGGTGGCCGGGGTCAAGCACAGATACGCAGTATTTT
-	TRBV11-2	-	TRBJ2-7	CASSLVRGAYEQYF	TGTGCCAGCAGCTTGGTTCGCGGGGCCTACGAGCAGTACTTC
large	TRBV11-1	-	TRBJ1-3	CASSSRTGNSGNTIYF	TGTGCCAGCAGCTCCCGGACGGGCAACTCTGGAAACACCATATATTTT
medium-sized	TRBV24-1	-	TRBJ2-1	CATSVLNEQFF	TGTGCCACCAGTGTCCTGAATGAGCAGTTCTTC
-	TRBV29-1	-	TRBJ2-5	CSVERQETQYF	TGCAGCGTTGAAAGGCAAGAGACCCAGTACTTC
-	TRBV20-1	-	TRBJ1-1	CSAREPRARTEAFF	TGCAGTGCTAGAGAACCCAGGGCGCGCACTGAAGCTTTCTTT
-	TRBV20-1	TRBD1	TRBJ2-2	CSARDPRQGNTGELFF	TGCAGTGCTAGAGATCCCCGACAGGGGAACACCGGGGAGCTGTTTTTT
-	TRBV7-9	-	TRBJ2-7	CASSLITARRGHSYEQYF	TGTGCCAGCAGCTTAATTACCGCCAGACGCGGACACAGCTACGAGCAGTACTTC
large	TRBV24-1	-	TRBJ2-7	CATSAQGGLEQYF	TGTGCCACCAGTGCCCAGGGGGGTCTCGAGCAGTACTTC
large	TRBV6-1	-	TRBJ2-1	CASSDFRGYNEQFF	TGTGCCAGCAGTGACTTCAGGGGTTACAATGAGCAGTTCTTC